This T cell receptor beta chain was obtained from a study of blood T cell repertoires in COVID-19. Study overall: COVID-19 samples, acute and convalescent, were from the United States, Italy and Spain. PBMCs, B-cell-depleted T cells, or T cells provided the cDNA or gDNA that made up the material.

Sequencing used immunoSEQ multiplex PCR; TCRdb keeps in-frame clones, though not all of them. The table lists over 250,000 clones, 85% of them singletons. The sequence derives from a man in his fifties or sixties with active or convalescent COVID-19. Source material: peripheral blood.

The CDR3 DNA follows: TGTGCCAGCAGTTTAAGTCGGACAGGAGTAAACACCTTC. It encodes CASSLSRTGVNTF. This chain links TRBV27 with TRBJ1-2, with 7 nucleotides matching TRBD1. With V trimmed by 2 bases and J by 12 bases, 9 bases remained unmatched. Germline assignment: CDR1 MNHEY and CDR2 SMNVEV (reference sequence). This CDR3 contains 13 residues.